This T cell receptor (beta chain) was captured by sequencing in a study of T cells after yellow fever vaccination. TCRdb re-derived calls from the 5' RACE reads in MiXCR, one entry per CDR3 protein. Of 80,000 to 100,000 distinct CDR3 sequences in the sample, roughly 9% are singletons; the top ten hold approximately 17%. Per germline, CDR1 SGHRS and CDR2 YFSETQ. This CDR3 has 14 amino acids. V lost 7 bases and J lost 2, with 12 bases in between. The TCR sequence derives from a young man who received the YFV17D yellow fever vaccine. V is TRBV5-1 and J is TRBJ2-2; no clear D gene. Here the sequenced sample was CD8+ T cells not binding an NS4B(214-222) dextramer, sorted from PBMCs, taken roughly 15 days after the first yellow fever vaccination. The chain's CDR3 is CASDLSFNTGELFF. CDR3 in DNA: TGCGCCAGCGACTTGTCCTTCAACACCGGGGAGCTGTTTTTT.